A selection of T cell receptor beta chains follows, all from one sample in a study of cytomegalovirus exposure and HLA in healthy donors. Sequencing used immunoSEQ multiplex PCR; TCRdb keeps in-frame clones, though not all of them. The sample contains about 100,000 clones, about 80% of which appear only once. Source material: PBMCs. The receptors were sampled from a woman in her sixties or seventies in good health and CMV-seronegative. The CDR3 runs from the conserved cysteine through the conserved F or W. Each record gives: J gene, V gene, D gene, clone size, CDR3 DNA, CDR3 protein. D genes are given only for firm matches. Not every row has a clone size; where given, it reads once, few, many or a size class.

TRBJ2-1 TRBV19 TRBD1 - TGTGCCAGTACCTTGGGGACAGGGAGTCAATACAATGAGCAGTTCTTC CASTLGTGSQYNEQFF
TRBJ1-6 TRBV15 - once TGTGCCACCAGCAGAGCACGAGAACCCCTCCACTTT CATSRAREPLHF
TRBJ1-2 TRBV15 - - TGTGCCACCAGCAGCCTCCCGTCCCCCTATGGCTACACCTTC CATSSLPSPYGYTF
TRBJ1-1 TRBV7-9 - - TGTGCCAGCAGTTTCTATCTCCTGCCGAACACTGAAGCTTTCTTT CASSFYLLPNTEAFF
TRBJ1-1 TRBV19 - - TGTGCCAGTAGTAAGGCCGCGACAGGGAACACTGAAGCTTTCTTT CASSKAATGNTEAFF
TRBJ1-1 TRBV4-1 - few TGCGCCAGCAGCCAAGCAGGGAACACTGAAGCTTTCTTT CASSQAGNTEAFF
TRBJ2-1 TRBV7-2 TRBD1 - TGTGCCAGCAGCCGACAGGGAAATGAGCAGTTCTTC CASSRQGNEQFF
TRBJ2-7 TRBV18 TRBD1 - TGTGCCAGCTCACCTTCCGGGACAGGGGGCGCCTGGGAGCAGTACTTC CASSPSGTGGAWEQYF
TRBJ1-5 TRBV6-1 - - TGTGCCAGCAAGGAGTGGGCAGGGGGCAATCAGCCCCAGCATTTT CASKEWAGGNQPQHF
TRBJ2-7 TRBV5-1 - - TGCGCCAGCAGCCTCACAGGGCGGTTCGAGCAGTACTTC CASSLTGRFEQYF
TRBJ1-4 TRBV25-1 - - TGTGCCAGCAGCCCGGACTCGTTGGATGAAAAACTGTTTTTT CASSPDSLDEKLFF
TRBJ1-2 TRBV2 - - TGTGCCAGCACTGAGGAGGCGGGGTTTAATGGCTACACCTTC CASTEEAGFNGYTF
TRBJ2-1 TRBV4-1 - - TGCGCCAGCAGCCAAGAAGGGGGAGCCCTTGAGCAGTTCTTC CASSQEGGALEQFF
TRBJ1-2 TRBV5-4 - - TGTGCCAGCAGCTTGGCCCCGGGGGGAGCACAAGGCTACACCTTC CASSLAPGGAQGYTF